The clone carrying this TCR beta chain appeared many times. Its target is not known. This record belongs to a study of T cells in Graves' hyperthyroidism and ophthalmopathy. RNA transcripts served as the template for amplifying TCR beta CDR3 regions. HTBI primers were used for first-round RT-PCR of the TCR CDR3. MiXCR was run by TCRdb on the multiplex PCR reads, yielding one entry per CDR3 protein. The data show under 300,000 distinct CDR3 sequences, roughly 15% seen once. Deletions cut 1 base from V and 2 bases from J, with 12 bases between. The germline gives CDR1 DFQATT, CDR2 SNEGSKA (reference sequence). The CDR3 is 14 amino acids. Lactation, pregnancy, other autoimmune disease or uncontrolled infection led to exclusion of patients. PBMCs were sourced from approximately 10 ml fresh peripheral blood. Study-level points and caveats: Stable hyperthyroidism was separated from ophthalmopathy by a model based on 13 V-J features.

The sequence was collected from a woman aged 25-40 years with Graves' hyperthyroidism that later progressed to Graves' ophthalmopathy. The sample consisted of blood. This chain connects TRBV20-1 to TRBJ2-7; D call uncertain. CDR3 loop: CSARGLVHTYEQYF. CDR3 DNA: TGCAGTGCTAGAGGTCTAGTCCACACCTACGAGCAGTACTTC.